The 3 T cell receptor beta chains listed next were all sequenced from one sample in a study of T cell clones after liver transplantation (dated by TCRdb to 2018 to 2020). Libraries were made using the immunoSEQ multiplex PCR assay. Sourced from immuneACCESS, this table was stored by TCRdb with only in-frame sequences that have V and J called. A share of the clones is absent; for the studies checked, an unresolved V gene accounts for under half, and the remainder has no known explanation. This sample comprises approximately 22,000 clones, 90% to 95% of them detected only once. The ten largest clones add up to around 25% of the sample. The specimen comprised CD8+ T cells from blood, sampled around 27 months after liver transplant. All receptors come from a human patient who received a liver transplant. It is possible that, after a transplant, some T cells come from the graft donor.

The sample holds a few counts of this clone. This CDR3 is CASSFRQERAYEQYF. The CDR3 bases are TGTGCCAGCAGCTTTCGACAGGAACGAGCCTACGAGCAGTACTTC. The chain couples TRBV7-2 to TRBJ2-7, with TRBD1 as a possible D gene (6 bases). This CDR3 region has 15 residues. Germline V lookup: CDR1 SGHTA, CDR2 FQGNSA. V lost 3 bases and J lost 2, with 14 bases in between.

The chain has TRBV19 and TRBJ2-1; 9 bases line up with TRBD2. The length of the CDR3 is 16 residues. The germline V gene encodes CDR1 LNHDA and CDR2 SQIVND (reference sequence). With V trimmed by 7 bases and J by 4 bases, 11 bases remained unmatched. DNA of the CDR3: TGTGCCAGTACCACACTCCCTAGCGGGGATTACAATGAGCAGTTCTTC. This sequence encodes CASTTLPSGDYNEQFF. Based on the CDR3 plus reference TRBV19 and TRBJ2-1, the full variable domain is DGGITQSPKYLFRKEGQNVTLSCEQNLNHDAMYWYRQDPGQGLRLIYYSQIVNDFQKGDIAEGYSVSREKKESFPLTVTSAQKNPTAFYLCASTTLPSGDYNEQFFGPGTRLTVL.

The CDR3 sequence is CASSWASYEQYF. The CDR3, as DNA: TGTGCCAGCAGCTGGGCTTCCTACGAGCAGTACTTC. The rearrangement uses TRBV13 and TRBJ2-7; D is unclear. Trimming shortened V by 4 bases and J by 1 base, and 5 bases separated the two germline ends. The CDR3 is 12 amino acids. CDR1 and CDR2 from the germline V gene are PRHDT and FYEKMQ (reference sequence).